Included here is one TCR beta chain sequence, with context. Looked up from germline, CDR1 is GTSNPN and CDR2 is SVGIG (reference sequence). This CDR3 is built from 15 residues. After removal of 4 bases from V and 5 bases from J, the junction contained 8 bases not matched to a gene. This entry belongs to a study of blood T cell repertoires in COVID-19. In the study overall: Samples taken during acute and convalescent COVID-19 were collected in the United States, Italy and Spain. T cells, B-cell-depleted T cells, or PBMCs supplied cDNA or gDNA.

Authors' analysis steps: The authors estimated nucleated cell counts from reference gene primer amplification. Clones were sequenced by immunoSEQ multiplex PCR, and TCRdb holds only the in-frame ones, with some missing. V and J calls and clone size are as listed in that table; D and trimming were resolved from the DNA. This sample yields 200,000 to 250,000 clones, of which 65% to 90% are seen a single time; 6.5% to 9% belongs to the top ten. This sequence was found in a woman aged 50 to 60 with acute or convalescent COVID-19. The chain has TRBV30 and TRBJ2-5; the match to TRBD1 covers 12 bases. Sequencing input: peripheral blood. CDR3 DNA: TGTGCCTGGAACTCGGGACAGGGGGCTTGGGAGACCCAGTACTTC. It translates to CAWNSGQGAWETQYF.